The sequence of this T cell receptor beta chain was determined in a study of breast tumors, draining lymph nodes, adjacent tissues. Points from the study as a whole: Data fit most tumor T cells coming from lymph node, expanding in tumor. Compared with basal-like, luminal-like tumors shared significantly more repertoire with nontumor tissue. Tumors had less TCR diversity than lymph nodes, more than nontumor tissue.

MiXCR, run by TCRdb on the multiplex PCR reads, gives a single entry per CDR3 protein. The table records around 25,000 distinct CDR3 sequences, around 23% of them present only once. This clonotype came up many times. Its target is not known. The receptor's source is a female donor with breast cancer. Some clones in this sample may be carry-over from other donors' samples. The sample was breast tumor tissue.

The CDR3 loop is CATSADREDTGELFF. The CDR3 region has the DNA TGTGCCACCAGCGCGGACAGGGAGGACACCGGGGAGCTGTTTTTT. The V and J genes are TRBV15 and TRBJ2-2; 8 bases are a match to TRBD1. Germline CDR1 is LNHNV and CDR2 is YYDKDF (reference sequence). The CDR3 has 15 residues. The V gene end was trimmed by 5 bases and the J gene end by 3 bases; junction bases not matched to a gene: 5.